The clone carrying this TCR beta chain was counted only a few times. Its antigen is currently unknown. 60 Vbeta and 13 Jbeta primers were used in PCR. TCRdb keeps only in-frame clones here, not all; method: immunoSEQ multiplex PCR. The sample lists about 240,000 clones, approximately 80% occurring once. This specimen comes from a study of cytomegalovirus exposure and HLA in healthy donors. Whole-study results and caveats: Some TCR beta chains (164 of them) were listed as cytomegalovirus-associated. For presence/absence analyses, sequencing depth was assumed to be roughly uniform across donors.

The sample taken for sequencing was PBMCs. The sequence was collected from a woman aged 55-69 years in good health and CMV-seropositive.

CDR3 nucleotides: TGTGCCATAAGACTAGCGGGAGGCGCGAACACCGGGGAGCTGTTTTTT. This translates into CAIRLAGGANTGELFF. V gene TRBV10-3 combines with J gene TRBJ2-2; 13 bases match TRBD2. V lost 9 bases and J lost 0; bases outside the gene matches: 4. The length of the CDR3 is 16 residues. CDR1 and CDR2 (germline): ENHRY, SYGVKD.